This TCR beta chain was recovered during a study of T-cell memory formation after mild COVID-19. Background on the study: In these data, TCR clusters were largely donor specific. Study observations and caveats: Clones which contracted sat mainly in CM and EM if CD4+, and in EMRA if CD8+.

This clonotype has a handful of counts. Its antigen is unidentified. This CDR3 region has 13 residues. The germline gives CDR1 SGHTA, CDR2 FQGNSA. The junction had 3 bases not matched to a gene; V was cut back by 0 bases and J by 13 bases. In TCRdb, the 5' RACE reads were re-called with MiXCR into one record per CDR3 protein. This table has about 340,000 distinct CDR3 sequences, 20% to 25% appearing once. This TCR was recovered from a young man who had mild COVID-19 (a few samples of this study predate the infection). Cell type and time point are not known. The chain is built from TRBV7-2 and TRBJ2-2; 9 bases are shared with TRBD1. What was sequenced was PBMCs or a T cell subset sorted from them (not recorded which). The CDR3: CASSLAGTGMLFF. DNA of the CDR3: TGTGCCAGCAGCTTAGCGGGGACAGGGATGCTGTTTTTT.